This TCR beta chain was retrieved from a study of neoadjuvant anti-PD-1 for oral cavity cancer. The CDR3 loop spans 13 amino acids. The germline gives CDR1 SGDLS, CDR2 YYNGEE. Trimming removed 4 bases from V and 2 bases from J; junction bases left unmatched: 2. Clones were sequenced by immunoSEQ multiplex PCR, and TCRdb holds only the in-frame ones, with some missing. The table shows over 5,500 clones, with 74% occurring only once. The sequence came from a person aged 35 to 85 with oral cavity squamous cell carcinoma. The starting material was PBMCs, obtained before nivolumab (anti-PD-1) treatment. The V call is TRBV9, the J call TRBJ1-2, with 7 bases fitting TRBD1. CDR3: CASSPTGNYGYTF. Here the CDR3 DNA reads TGTGCCAGCAGCCCGACAGGGAACTATGGCTACACCTTC.